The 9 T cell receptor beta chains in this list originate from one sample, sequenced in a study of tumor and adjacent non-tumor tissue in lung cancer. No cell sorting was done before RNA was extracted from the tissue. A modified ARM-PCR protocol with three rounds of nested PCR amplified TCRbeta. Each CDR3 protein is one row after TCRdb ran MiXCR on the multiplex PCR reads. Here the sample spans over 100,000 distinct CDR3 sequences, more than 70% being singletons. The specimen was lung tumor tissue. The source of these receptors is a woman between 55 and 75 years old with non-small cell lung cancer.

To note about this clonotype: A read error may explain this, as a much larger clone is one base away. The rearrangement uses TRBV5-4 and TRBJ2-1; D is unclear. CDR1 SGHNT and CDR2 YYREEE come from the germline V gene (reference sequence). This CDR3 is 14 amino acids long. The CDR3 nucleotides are TGTGCCAGCAGCCCCACTGGGTCGAATAATGAGAAGTTCTTC. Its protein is CASSPTGSNNEKFF.

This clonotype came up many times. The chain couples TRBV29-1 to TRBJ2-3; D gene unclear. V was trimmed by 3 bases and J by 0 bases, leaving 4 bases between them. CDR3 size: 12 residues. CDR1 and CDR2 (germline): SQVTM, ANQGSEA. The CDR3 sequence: CSVDPSTDTQYF. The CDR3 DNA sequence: TGCAGCGTTGATCCCAGCACAGATACGCAGTATTTT.

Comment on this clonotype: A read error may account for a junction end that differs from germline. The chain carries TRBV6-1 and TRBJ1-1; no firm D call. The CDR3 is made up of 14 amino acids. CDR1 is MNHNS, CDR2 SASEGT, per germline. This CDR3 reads CASSYDRPNAEAFF. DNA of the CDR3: TGTGCCAGCAGCTACGACCGCCCGAACGCTGAAGCTTTCTTT.

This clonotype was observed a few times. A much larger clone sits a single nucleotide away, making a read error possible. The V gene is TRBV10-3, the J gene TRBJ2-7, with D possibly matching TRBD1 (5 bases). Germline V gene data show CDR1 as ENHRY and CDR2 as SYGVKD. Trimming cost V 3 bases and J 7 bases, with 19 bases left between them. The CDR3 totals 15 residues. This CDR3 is CAISEVTGQGGEQYF. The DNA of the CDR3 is TGTGCCATCAGTGAAGTAACTGGGCAGGGCGGTGAGCAGTACTTC.

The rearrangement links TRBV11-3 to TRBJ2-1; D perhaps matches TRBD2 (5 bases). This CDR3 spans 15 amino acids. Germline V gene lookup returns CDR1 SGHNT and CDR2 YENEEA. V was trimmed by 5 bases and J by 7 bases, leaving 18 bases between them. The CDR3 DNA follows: TGTGCCAGCAGCCCCAGAGGGCCGGGCCATAATGAGCAGTTCTTC. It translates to CASSPRGPGHNEQFF.

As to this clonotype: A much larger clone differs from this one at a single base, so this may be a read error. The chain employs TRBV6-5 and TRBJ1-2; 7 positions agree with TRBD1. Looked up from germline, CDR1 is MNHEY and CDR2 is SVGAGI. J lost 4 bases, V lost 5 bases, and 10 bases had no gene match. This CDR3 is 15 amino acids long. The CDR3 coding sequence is TGTGCCAGCAGTAAAACCGGGACAGTGACCTATGGCTACACCTTC. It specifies CASSKTGTVTYGYTF.

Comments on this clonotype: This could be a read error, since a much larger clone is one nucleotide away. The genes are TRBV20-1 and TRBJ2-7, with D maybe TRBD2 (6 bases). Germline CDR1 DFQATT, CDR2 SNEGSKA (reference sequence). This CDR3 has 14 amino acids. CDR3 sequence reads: CNALPTRGSYEQYF. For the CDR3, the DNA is TGCAATGCTCTCCCGACTAGGGGCTCCTACGAGCAGTACTTC.

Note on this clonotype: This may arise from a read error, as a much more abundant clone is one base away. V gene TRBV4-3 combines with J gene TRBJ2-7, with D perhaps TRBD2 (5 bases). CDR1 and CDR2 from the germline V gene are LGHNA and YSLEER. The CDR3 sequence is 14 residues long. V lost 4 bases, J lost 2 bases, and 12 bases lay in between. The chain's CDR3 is CASSLASVPYEQYF. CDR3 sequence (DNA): TGCGCCAGCAGCCTAGCGAGCGTACCCTACGAGCAGTACTTC.

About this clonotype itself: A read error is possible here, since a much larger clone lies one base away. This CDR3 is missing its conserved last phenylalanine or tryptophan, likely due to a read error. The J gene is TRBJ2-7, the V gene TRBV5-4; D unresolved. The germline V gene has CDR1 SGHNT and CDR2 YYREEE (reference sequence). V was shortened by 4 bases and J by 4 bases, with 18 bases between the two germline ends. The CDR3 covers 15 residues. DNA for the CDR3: TGTGCCAGCAGCCTATCAAGACCGGCAACTTACGAGCAGTACCTC. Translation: CASSLSRPATYEQYL.